One T cell receptor beta chain is described in this entry. Data came from immunoSEQ multiplex PCR; TCRdb stores just in-frame clones and leaves some out. The sample shows more than 400,000 clones, about nine tenths of them seen only once. Trimming removed 1 base from V and 3 bases from J, with 8 bases in between. This CDR3 contains 14 residues. CDR1 is SGHTS and CDR2 is YDEGEE in the germline V gene. The data originate from a study of blood T cell repertoires in COVID-19. Study-level background: Samples taken during acute and convalescent COVID-19 were collected in the United States, Italy and Spain. T cells, B-cell-depleted T cells, or PBMCs provided the cDNA or gDNA that served as material.

The sample taken for sequencing was PBMCs or T cells enriched from blood (not recorded which). V is TRBV5-8 and J is TRBJ1-3; D gene uncertain. This sequence originates from a woman younger than 35 who had recovered from COVID-19. CDR3 sequence (DNA): TGTGCCAGCAGCTTGAGAGGCGGTGGAAACACCATATATTTT. It specifies CASSLRGGGNTIYF. The whole variable domain, remainder taken from reference TRBV5-8 and TRBJ1-3, is EAGVTQSPTHLIKTRGQQATLRCSPISGHTSVYWYQQALGLGLQFLLWYDEGEERNRGNFPPRFSGRQFPNYSSELNVNALELEDSALYLCASSLRGGGNTIYFGEGSWLTVV.